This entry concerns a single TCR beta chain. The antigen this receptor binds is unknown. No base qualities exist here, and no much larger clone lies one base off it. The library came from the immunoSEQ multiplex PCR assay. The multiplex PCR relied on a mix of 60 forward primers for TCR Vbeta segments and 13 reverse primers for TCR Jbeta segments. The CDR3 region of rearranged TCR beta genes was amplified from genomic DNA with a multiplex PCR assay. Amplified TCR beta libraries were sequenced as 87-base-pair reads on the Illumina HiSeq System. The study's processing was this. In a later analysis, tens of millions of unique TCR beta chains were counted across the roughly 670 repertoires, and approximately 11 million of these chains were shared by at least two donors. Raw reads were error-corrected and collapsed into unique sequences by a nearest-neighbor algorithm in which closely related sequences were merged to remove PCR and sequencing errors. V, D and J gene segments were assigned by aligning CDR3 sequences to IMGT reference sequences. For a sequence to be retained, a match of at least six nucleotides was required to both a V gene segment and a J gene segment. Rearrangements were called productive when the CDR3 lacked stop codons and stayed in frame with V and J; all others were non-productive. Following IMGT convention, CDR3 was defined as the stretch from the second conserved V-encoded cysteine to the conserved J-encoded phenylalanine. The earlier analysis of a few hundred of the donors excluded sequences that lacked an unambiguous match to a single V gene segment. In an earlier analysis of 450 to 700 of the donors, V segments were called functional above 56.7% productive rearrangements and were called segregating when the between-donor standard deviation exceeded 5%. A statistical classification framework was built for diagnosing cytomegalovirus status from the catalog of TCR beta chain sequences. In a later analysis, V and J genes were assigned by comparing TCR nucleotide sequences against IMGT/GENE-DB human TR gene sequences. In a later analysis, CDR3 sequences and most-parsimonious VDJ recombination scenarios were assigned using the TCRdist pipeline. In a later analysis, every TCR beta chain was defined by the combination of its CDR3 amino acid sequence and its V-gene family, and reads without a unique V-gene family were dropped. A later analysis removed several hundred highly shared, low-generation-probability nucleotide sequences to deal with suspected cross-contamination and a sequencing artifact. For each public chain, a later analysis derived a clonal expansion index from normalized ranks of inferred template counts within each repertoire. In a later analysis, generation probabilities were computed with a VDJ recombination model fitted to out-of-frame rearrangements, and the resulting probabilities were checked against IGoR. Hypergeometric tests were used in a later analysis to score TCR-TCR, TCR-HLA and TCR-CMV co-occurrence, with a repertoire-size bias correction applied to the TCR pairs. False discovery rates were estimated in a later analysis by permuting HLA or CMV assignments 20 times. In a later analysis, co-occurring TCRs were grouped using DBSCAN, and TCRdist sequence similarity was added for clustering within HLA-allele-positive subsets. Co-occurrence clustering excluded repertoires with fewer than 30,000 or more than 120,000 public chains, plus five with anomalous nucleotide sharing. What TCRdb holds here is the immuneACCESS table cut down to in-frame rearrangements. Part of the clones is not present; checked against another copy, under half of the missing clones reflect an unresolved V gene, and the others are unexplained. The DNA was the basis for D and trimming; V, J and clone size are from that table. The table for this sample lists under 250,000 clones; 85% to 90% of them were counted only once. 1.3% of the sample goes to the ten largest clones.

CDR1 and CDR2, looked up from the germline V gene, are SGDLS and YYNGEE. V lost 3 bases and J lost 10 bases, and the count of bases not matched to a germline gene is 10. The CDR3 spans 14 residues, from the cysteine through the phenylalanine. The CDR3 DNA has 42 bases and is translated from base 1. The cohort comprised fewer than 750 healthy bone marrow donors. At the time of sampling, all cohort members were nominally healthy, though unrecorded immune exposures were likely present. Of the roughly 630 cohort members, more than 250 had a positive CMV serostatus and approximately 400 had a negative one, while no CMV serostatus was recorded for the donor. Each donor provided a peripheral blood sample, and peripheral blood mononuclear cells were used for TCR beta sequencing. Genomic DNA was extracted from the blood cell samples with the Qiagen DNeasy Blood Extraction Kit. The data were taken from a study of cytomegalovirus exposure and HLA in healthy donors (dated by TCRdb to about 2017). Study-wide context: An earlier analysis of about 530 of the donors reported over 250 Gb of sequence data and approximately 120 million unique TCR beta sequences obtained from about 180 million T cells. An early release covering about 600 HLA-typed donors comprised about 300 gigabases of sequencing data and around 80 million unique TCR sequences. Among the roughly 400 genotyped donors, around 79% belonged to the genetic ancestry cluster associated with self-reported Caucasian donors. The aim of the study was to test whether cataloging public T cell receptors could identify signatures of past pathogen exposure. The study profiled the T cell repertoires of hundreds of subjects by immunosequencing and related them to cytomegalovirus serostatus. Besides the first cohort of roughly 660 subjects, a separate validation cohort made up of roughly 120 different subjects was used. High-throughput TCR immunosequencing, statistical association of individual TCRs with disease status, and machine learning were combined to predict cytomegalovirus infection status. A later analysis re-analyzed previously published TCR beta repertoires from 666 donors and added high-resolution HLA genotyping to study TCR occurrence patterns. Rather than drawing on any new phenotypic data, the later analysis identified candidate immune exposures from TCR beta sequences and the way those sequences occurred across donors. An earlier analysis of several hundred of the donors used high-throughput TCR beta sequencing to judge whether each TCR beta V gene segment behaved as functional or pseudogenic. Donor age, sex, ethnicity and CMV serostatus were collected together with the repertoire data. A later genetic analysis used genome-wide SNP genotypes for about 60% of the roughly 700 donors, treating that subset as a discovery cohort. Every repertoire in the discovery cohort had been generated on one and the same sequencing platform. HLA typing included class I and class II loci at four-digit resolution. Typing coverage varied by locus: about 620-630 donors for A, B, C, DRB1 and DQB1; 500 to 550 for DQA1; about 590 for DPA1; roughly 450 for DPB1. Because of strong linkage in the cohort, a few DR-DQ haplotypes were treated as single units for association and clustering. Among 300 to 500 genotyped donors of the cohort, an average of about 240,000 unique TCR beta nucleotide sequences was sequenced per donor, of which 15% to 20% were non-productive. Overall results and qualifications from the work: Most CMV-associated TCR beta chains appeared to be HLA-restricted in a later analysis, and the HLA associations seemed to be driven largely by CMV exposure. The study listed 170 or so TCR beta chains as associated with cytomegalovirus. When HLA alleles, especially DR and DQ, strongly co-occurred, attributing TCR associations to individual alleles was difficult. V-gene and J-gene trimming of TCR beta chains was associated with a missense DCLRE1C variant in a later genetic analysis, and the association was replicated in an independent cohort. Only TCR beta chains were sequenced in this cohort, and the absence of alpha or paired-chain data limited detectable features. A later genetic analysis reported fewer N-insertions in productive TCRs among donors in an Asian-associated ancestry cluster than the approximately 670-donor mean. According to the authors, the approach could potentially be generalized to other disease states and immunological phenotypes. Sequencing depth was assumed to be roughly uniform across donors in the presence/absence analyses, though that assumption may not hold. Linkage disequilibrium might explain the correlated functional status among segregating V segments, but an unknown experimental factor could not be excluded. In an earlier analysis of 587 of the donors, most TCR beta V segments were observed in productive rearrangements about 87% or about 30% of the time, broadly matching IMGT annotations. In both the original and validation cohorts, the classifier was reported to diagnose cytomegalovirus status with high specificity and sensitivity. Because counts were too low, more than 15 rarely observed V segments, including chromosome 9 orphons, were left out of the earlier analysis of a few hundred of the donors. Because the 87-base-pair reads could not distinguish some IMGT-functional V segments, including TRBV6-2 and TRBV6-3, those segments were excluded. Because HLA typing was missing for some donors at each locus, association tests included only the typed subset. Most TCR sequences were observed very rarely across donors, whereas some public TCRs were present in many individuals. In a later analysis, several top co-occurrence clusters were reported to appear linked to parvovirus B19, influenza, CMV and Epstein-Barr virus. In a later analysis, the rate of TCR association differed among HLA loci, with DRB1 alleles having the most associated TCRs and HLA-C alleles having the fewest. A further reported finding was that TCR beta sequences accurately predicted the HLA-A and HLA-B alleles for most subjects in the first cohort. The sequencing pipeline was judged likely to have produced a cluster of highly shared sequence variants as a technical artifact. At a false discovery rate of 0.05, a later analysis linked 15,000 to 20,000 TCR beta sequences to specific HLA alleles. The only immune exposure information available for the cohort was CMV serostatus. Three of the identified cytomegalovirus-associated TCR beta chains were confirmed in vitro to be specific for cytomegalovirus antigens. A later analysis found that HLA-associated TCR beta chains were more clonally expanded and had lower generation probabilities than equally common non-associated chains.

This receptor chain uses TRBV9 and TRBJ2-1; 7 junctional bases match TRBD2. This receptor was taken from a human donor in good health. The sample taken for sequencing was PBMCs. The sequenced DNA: TGTGCCAGCAGCGCGACTAGCTTAAATTCAGAGCAGTTCTTC. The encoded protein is CASSATSLNSEQFF. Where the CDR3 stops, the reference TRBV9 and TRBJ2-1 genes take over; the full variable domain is DSGVTQTPKHLITATGQRVTLRCSPRSGDLSVYWYQQSLDQGLQFLIQYYNGEERAKGNILERFSAQQFPDLHSELNLSSLELGDSALYFCASSATSLNSEQFFGPGTRLTVL.